The sample holds one count of the clone carrying this TCR beta chain. The antigen is undetermined. TCRdb re-called the RT-PCR reads with MiXCR, one entry per CDR3 protein. The data show hundreds of thousands of distinct CDR3 sequences, approximately 7.6% seen once. With 5 bases clipped from V and 4 bases from J, the junction kept 10 bases outside the gene matches. The germline V gene has CDR1 SGHTA and CDR2 FQGNSA. The CDR3 sequence is 15 residues long. This sample was included in a study of response to subunit inactivated influenza vaccine. Study outcomes and limitations: Each seasonal influenza vaccination, the authors suggested, recruits few new T cells.

The input for sequencing was PBMCs from blood, taken 23 months after vaccination. The chain recombines TRBV7-2 with TRBJ2-7; 8 bases line up with TRBD1. This clonotype originated in a man aged 45 to 75 who received an inactivated influenza vaccine. This CDR3 is CASSRAGGSSYEQYF. CDR3 DNA sequence: TGTGCCAGCAGCCGCGCAGGGGGCTCGAGTTACGAGCAGTACTTC.